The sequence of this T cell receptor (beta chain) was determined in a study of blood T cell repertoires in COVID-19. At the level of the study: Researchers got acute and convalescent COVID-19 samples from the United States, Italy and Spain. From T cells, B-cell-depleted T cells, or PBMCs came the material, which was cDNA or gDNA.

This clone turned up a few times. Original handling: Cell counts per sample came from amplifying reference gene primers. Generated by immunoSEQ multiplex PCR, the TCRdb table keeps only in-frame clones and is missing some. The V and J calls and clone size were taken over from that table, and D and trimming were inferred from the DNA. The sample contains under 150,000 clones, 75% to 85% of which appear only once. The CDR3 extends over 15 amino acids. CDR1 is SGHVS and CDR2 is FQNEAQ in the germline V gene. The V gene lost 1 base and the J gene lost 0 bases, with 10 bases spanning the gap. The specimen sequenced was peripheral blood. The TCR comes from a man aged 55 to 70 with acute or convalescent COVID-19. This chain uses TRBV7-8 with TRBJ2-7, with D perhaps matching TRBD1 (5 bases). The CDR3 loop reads CASSLGQTPSYEQYF. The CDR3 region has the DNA TGTGCCAGCAGCTTAGGACAGACTCCCTCCTACGAGCAGTACTTC.